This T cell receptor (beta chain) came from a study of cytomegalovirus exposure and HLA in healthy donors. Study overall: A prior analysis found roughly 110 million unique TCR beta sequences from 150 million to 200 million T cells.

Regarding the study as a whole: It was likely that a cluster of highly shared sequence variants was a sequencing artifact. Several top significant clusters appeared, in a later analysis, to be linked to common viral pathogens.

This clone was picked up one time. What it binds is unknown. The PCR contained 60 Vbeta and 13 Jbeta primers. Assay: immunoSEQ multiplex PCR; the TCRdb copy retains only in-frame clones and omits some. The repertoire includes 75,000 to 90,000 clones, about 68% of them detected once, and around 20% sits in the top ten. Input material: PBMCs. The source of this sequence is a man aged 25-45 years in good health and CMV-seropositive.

Written as DNA, the CDR3 is TGTGCCAGCAGTTATGTGAGGGAATCCTACGAGCAGTACTTC. Protein product: CASSYVRESYEQYF. J is TRBJ2-7 and V is TRBV6-5, with a possible D match to TRBD2 (5 bases). Trimming removed 3 bases from V and 1 base from J, with 10 bases in between. The germline V gene encodes CDR1 MNHEY and CDR2 SVGAGI. The CDR3 is made up of 14 amino acids.